The 5 T cell receptor beta chains below all came from one sample that was sequenced in a study of sequential checkpoint blockade in melanoma. Stated treatment: randomized to nivolumab then ipilimumab (arm A) or the reverse (arm B). Libraries were prepared by immunoSEQ multiplex PCR; TCRdb keeps only in-frame clonotypes and omits some of them. The data show 1,500 to 2,000 clones, around 74% seen once. The specimen was CD8+ T cells sorted from blood (inferred from file names), collected from a patient given nivolumab and ipilimumab in sequence. The receptor set was obtained from a human donor with melanoma.

This chain connects TRBV5-6 to TRBJ2-7; no definite D call. The V end was cut by 4 bases, the J end by 3 bases, with 20 bases between. Germline loops: CDR1 SGHDT, CDR2 YYEEEE. The CDR3 contains 16 residues. The CDR3 protein is CASSPPPGPFLYEQYF. The CDR3 region has the DNA TGTGCCAGCAGCCCCCCCCCGGGTCCCTTTCTCTACGAGCAGTACTTC. The entire variable domain, with the rest obtained from reference TRBV5-6 and TRBJ2-7, is as follows: DAGVTQSPTHLIKTRGQQVTLRCSPKSGHDTVSWYQQALGQGPQFIFQYYEEEERQRGNFPDRFSGHQFPNYSSELNVNALLLGDSALYLCASSPPPGPFLYEQYFGPGTRLTVT.

This chain joins TRBV5-5 and TRBJ1-3; 10 positions match TRBD1. The CDR3 contains 14 residues. Trimming at V came to 5 bases and at J to 3 bases, leaving 2 bases not matched to a gene. CDR1 SGHKS and CDR2 YYEKEE come from the germline V gene (reference sequence). The chain's CDR3 is CASRWDRGGNTIYF. The CDR3, as DNA: TGTGCCAGCAGGTGGGACAGGGGTGGAAACACCATATATTTT.

This rearrangement joins TRBV20-1 to TRBJ1-1; D ambiguous. The V gene lost 1 base and the J gene lost 11 bases, with 8 bases spanning the gap. Per the germline V gene, CDR1 is DFQATT and CDR2 is SNEGSKA (reference sequence). The CDR3 extends over 10 amino acids. CDR3 sequence (DNA): TGCAGTGCTAGAGCCGGTAGTGCTTTCTTT. Translation: CSARAGSAFF.

The CDR3 region has the DNA TGTGCCAGCAGCTCGGGACTAGCGGGAGAGTCCTACGAGCAGTACTTC. It is translated as CASSSGLAGESYEQYF. The chain recombines TRBV9 with TRBJ2-7, with 14 bases identical to TRBD2. Germline V gene lookup returns CDR1 SGDLS and CDR2 YYNGEE. V dropped 4 bases and J dropped 1; count of bases not matched to a gene: 4. The CDR3 length is 16 residues.

The chain links TRBV19 to TRBJ2-7, with 7 bases aligning to TRBD2. The germline gives CDR1 LNHDA, CDR2 SQIVND (reference sequence). V lost 7 bases and J lost 2; bases outside the gene matches: 8. The CDR3 consists of 14 residues. The CDR3 reads CASTPVGGTYEQYF. The CDR3 nucleotides are TGTGCCAGTACCCCGGTGGGGGGGACCTACGAGCAGTACTTC.